What follows describes a single T cell receptor beta chain. Its target is not known. This specimen belongs to a study of type 1 regulatory T cells. Whole-study context: T-allo10 is a Tr1-enriched, alloantigen-specific CD4 T cell product made in vitro.

V was trimmed by 2 bases and J by 3 bases, leaving 11 bases between them. The CDR3 spans 16 residues. Germline-derived CDR1 and CDR2 are MDHEN and SYDVKM. Broader study findings: Tr1 cells had a more restricted TCR repertoire than non-Tr1 cells.

MiXCR was run by TCRdb on the reads, yielding one entry per CDR3 protein. The repertoire holds about 60,000 distinct CDR3 sequences, with 62% as singletons. The chain carries TRBV28 and TRBJ1-6, with D hard to call. The source is a human donor in good health. The sequenced sample consisted of cultured non-Tr1 T cells, either the whole culture or a sorted T cell fraction (not recorded which). CDR3 protein: CASSLGGSGYNSPLHF. The CDR3 nucleotides read TGTGCCAGCAGTTTAGGAGGGTCCGGCTATAATTCACCCCTCCACTTT.